These 7 T cell receptor beta chains were sequenced from one sample in a study of blood T cell repertoires in COVID-19. The method was immunoSEQ multiplex PCR; TCRdb's version includes in-frame clones alone and lacks a portion of them. The sample consists of some 350,000 clones, approximately 90% of them appearing once. The sequenced sample consisted of peripheral blood. The receptors shown here come from a woman younger than 30 who had recovered from COVID-19.

This clone was observed once. This chain uses TRBV19 with TRBJ2-7; weak D call: TRBD2 (6 bases). The germline V gene encodes CDR1 LNHDA and CDR2 SQIVND (reference sequence). The ends were cut back, 9 bases at V and 2 bases at J, with 11 bases in the middle. This CDR3 region has 12 residues. The CDR3 region is CARDSGAYEQYV. CDR3 DNA sequence: TGTGCCAGGGACTCGGGGGCCTACGAGCAGTACGTC.

The rearrangement links TRBV11-2 to TRBJ2-1; 12 nucleotides align to TRBD2. J gave up 1 base and V 6 bases, and 4 bases lay outside the gene matches. The CDR3 consists of 16 residues. Germline assignment: CDR1 SGHAT and CDR2 FQNNGV. The DNA for the CDR3 is TGTGCCAGCAGAATCCTAGCGGGAGGGTCCTACAATGAGCAGTTCTTC. Translated: CASRILAGGSYNEQFF.

The chain has TRBV11-3 and TRBJ2-3; D is ambiguous. Trimming cost V 5 bases and J 6 bases, with 12 bases left between them. Germline CDR1 and CDR2: SGHNT and YENEEA. The CDR3 consists of 13 residues. CDR3 sequence (DNA): TGTGCCAGCAGCCTCAATAACTTGGATACGCAGTATTTT. Translated: CASSLNNLDTQYF.

The gene calls are TRBV24-1 and TRBJ2-1; TRBD2 agrees at 7 bases. Germline CDR1 reads KGHDR; CDR2 reads SFDVKD. Unmatched junction bases numbered 8, after V lost 1 base and J lost 9 bases. This CDR3 has 15 residues. The CDR3 DNA is TGTGCCACCAGTGATTTCCAGGGAGGGAGGGGTGAGCAGTTCTTC. This codes for CATSDFQGGRGEQFF.

This chain connects TRBV29-1 to TRBJ1-4; no clear D gene. Trimming took off 3 bases at V and 4 bases at J, with 6 bases between the two ends. The germline V gene has CDR1 SQVTM and CDR2 ANQGSEA. This CDR3 spans 12 amino acids. The CDR3 loop reads CSVELSNEKLFF. Here the CDR3 DNA reads TGCAGCGTTGAGCTCAGTAATGAAAAACTGTTTTTT.

J is TRBJ2-1 and V is TRBV11-3; 8 nucleotides agree with TRBD2. The germline V gene encodes CDR1 SGHNT and CDR2 YENEEA. Trimming removed 5 bases from V and 2 bases from J; junction bases left unmatched: 5. The CDR3 totals 15 residues. The CDR3 loop reads CASSPSGLAYNEQFF. Written as DNA, the CDR3 is TGTGCCAGCAGCCCTAGCGGGCTCGCCTACAATGAGCAGTTCTTC.

The rearrangement links TRBV4-1 to TRBJ1-1; tentatively, D is TRBD1 (5 bases). The length of the CDR3 is 14 residues. Trimming cost V 2 bases and J 0 bases, with 7 bases left between them. CDR1 is MGHRA and CDR2 is YSYEKL in the germline V gene. The CDR3 DNA reads TGCGCCAGCAGCCAAACAGGCTTGAACACTGAAGCTTTCTTT. This gives the protein CASSQTGLNTEAFF.